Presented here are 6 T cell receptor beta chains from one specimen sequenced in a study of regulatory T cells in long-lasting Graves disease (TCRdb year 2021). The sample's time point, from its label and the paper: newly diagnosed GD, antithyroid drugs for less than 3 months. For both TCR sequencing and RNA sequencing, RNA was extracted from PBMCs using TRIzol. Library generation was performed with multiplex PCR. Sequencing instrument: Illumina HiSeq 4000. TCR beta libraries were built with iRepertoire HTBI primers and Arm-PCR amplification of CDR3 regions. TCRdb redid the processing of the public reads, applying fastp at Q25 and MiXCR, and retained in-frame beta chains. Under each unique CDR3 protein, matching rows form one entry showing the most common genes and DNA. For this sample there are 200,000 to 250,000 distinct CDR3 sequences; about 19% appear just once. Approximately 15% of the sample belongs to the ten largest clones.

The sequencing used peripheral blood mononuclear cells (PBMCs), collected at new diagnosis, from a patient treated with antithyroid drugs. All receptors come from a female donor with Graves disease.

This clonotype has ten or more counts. The CDR3 DNA sequence: TGTGCCAGCAGTTCCCACAGGGGGTTATACTACGAGCAGTACTTC. It encodes CASSSHRGLYYEQYF. V and J are TRBV2 and TRBJ2-7; 8 bases are shared with TRBD1. This CDR3 spans 15 amino acids. Germline V gene sequence: CDR1 SNHLY, CDR2 FYNNEI. Trimming cost V 5 bases and J 3 bases; bases outside gene matches: 9.

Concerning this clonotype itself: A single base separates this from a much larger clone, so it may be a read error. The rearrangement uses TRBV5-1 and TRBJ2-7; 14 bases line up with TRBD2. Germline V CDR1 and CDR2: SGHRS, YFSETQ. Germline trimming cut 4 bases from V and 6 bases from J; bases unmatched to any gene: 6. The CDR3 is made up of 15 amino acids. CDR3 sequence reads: CASSLGLAGGGEQYF. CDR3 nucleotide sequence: TGCGCCAGCAGCCTCGGACTAGCGGGAGGCGGCGAGCAGTACTTC.

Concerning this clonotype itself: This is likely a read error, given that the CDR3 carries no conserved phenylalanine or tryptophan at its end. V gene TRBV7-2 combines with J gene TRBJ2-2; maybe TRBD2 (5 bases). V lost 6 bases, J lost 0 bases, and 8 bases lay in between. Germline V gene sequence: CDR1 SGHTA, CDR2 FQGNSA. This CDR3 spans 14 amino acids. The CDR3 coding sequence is TGTGCCAGCAGTCCGAGGGCGAACACCGGGGAGCTGTTTGTT. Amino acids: CASSPRANTGELFV.

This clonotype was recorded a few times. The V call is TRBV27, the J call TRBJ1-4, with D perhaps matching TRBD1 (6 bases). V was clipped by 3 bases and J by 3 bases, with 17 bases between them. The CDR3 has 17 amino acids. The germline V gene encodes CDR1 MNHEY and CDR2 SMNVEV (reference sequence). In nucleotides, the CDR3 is TGTGCCAGCAGTTTTATAGGGGGGCGGGGGGCTAATGAAAAACTGTTTTTT. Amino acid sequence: CASSFIGGRGANEKLFF.

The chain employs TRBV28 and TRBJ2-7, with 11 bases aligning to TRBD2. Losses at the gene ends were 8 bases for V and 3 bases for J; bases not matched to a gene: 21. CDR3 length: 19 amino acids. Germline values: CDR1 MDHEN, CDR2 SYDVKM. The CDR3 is CASPPSGMETSGRSYEQYF. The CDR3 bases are TGTGCCAGCCCCCCTTCGGGCATGGAAACTAGCGGGAGAAGCTACGAGCAGTACTTC.

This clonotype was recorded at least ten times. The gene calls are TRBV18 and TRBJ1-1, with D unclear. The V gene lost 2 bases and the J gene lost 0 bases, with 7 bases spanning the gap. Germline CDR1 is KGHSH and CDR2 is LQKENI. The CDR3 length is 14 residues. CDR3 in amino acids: CASSPIVLNTEAFF. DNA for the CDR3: TGTGCCAGCTCACCAATAGTTCTGAACACTGAAGCTTTCTTT.